The T cell receptor beta chain described here comes from a study of OX40 agonist ivuxolimab in advanced cancers. Across the whole study: Ivuxolimab was administered intravenously to patients at 0.01 to 10 mg/kg every 2 weeks. Three patients showed partial responses: one hepatocellular carcinoma and two cutaneous melanoma cases. Those enrolled were approximately 87% male, with a mean age of around 60 years and ages from roughly 20 to 90.

Whole-study findings and limits: Clones of CD4+ and CD8+ blood T cells grew by week 6 at doses of 0.1 to 3.0 mg/kg.

The CDR3 sequence is 16 residues long. With 1 base removed from V and 3 bases from J, the gap between germline ends came to 13 bases. The germline V gene encodes CDR1 LGHNA and CDR2 YNFKEQ. Some clones are missing from TCRdb's copy, which holds only in-frame ones; the method was immunoSEQ multiplex PCR. The data contain roughly 90,000 clones, around 90% of them singletons. On this clone: Antigen: not known.

J is TRBJ1-5 and V is TRBV4-2; unclear D gene. The specimen was CD4+ or CD8+ T cells sorted from blood, collected in a trial of the OX40 agonist ivuxolimab. This clonotype was obtained from an adult with an advanced solid tumor such as melanoma, head and neck, liver or kidney cancer. The chain's CDR3 is CASSQGEGGPNQPQHF. CDR3 in DNA: TGTGCCAGCAGCCAAGGAGAGGGTGGTCCCAATCAGCCCCAGCATTTT.